This is a list of T cell receptor beta chains from one sample in a study of T cells in Graves' hyperthyroidism and ophthalmopathy. Via MiXCR, TCRdb re-called the multiplex PCR reads, giving one row per CDR3 protein. The sample includes 600,000 to 650,000 distinct CDR3 sequences, under 25% of them seen just once. The sample taken for sequencing was blood. The source is a man aged 25-40 years with Graves' ophthalmopathy. The CDR3 runs from the conserved cysteine through the conserved F or W. The D gene is left open where the match is weak. Size values are once, few and many counts, or a class for expanded clones, and some rows have none.

D: NA
J: TRBJ2-3
V: TRBV9
size: NA
CDR3: CASSVGAYSSTDTQYF
DNA: TGTGCCAGCAGCGTAGGTGCCTACTCTAGCACAGATACGCAGTATTTT

D: NA
J: TRBJ2-2
V: TRBV29-1
size: NA
CDR3: CSVDGTHPNTGELFF
DNA: TGCAGCGTTGATGGGACACACCCGAACACCGGGGAGCTGTTTTTT

D: TRBD1
J: TRBJ2-7
V: TRBV6-1
size: many
CDR3: CASSEQGTGGYEQYF
DNA: TGTGCCAGCAGTGAACAGGGGACAGGGGGCTACGAGCAGTACTTC

D: NA
J: TRBJ2-1
V: TRBV29-1
size: NA
CDR3: CSVTPRNSMWDEQFF
DNA: TGCAGCGTGACCCCTCGCAACTCAATGTGGGATGAGCAGTTCTTC

D: NA
J: TRBJ1-1
V: TRBV28
size: many
CDR3: CASSSIRGTMNTEAFF
DNA: TGTGCCAGCAGTTCCATTCGGGGGACCATGAACACTGAAGCTTTCTTT

D: NA
J: TRBJ2-2
V: TRBV5-1
size: NA
CDR3: CASSLRDIGTAGELFF
DNA: TGCGCCAGCAGCCTGCGGGACATCGGAACAGCCGGGGAGCTGTTTTTT

D: TRBD2
J: TRBJ2-7
V: TRBV28
size: NA
CDR3: CASKGGGAGVSLEQYF
DNA: TGTGCCAGCAAGGGGGGAGGAGCGGGAGTATCCCTCGAGCAGTACTTC

D: NA
J: TRBJ2-1
V: TRBV11-2
size: NA
CDR3: CASSLEAAYNEQFF
DNA: TGTGCCAGCAGCTTAGAGGCGGCCTACAATGAGCAGTTCTTC

D: NA
J: TRBJ2-7
V: TRBV6-5
size: few
CDR3: CASSYATASSYEQYF
DNA: TGTGCCAGCAGTTACGCGACGGCTAGCTCCTACGAGCAGTACTTC

D: NA
J: TRBJ1-1
V: TRBV3-1
size: many
CDR3: CASSQARGRNTEAFF
DNA: TGTGCCAGCAGCCAAGCAAGGGGCCGGAACACTGAAGCTTTCTTT

D: NA
J: TRBJ2-7
V: TRBV13
size: many
CDR3: CASSLGFSYEQYF
DNA: TGTGCCAGCAGCTTAGGTTTTTCCTACGAGCAGTACTTC

D: NA
J: TRBJ2-7
V: TRBV4-1
size: few
CDR3: CASSQEYNQGEQYF
DNA: TGCGCCAGCAGCCAAGAATACAATCAAGGGGAGCAGTACTTC

D: NA
J: TRBJ2-5
V: TRBV29-1
size: once
CDR3: CSVEGRSKETQYF
DNA: TGCAGCGTTGAGGGCAGGTCGAAAGAGACCCAGTACTTC

D: NA
J: TRBJ1-5
V: TRBV27
size: few
CDR3: CASSFTGYNQPQHF
DNA: TGTGCCAGCAGTTTCACTGGTTACAATCAGCCCCAGCATTTT

D: NA
J: TRBJ1-1
V: TRBV5-6
size: many
CDR3: CASSPDGSEAFF
DNA: TGTGCCAGCAGCCCGGATGGTAGTGAAGCTTTCTTT

D: NA
J: TRBJ1-1
V: TRBV30
size: NA
CDR3: CAWSPPPEKAFF
DNA: TGTGCCTGGAGTCCGCCTCCGGAAAAAGCTTTCTTT

D: TRBD1
J: TRBJ1-1
V: TRBV6-5
size: few
CDR3: CASSARGTGEAFF
DNA: TGTGCCAGCAGTGCTCGAGGGACAGGTGAAGCTTTCTTT

D: NA
J: TRBJ2-3
V: TRBV5-4
size: NA
CDR3: CASSLGLEGDTQYF
DNA: TGTGCCAGCAGCTTGGGACTAGAAGGAGATACGCAGTATTTT

D: TRBD1
J: TRBJ2-7
V: TRBV11-3
size: NA
CDR3: CASSTRQGEQYF
DNA: TGTGCCAGCAGCACACGACAGGGAGAGCAGTACTTC

D: TRBD2
J: TRBJ2-1
V: TRBV7-3
size: NA
CDR3: CASSSESTSGYNEQFF
DNA: TGTGCCAGCAGCTCAGAATCCACTAGCGGATACAATGAGCAGTTCTTC

D: TRBD1
J: TRBJ2-7
V: TRBV11-2
size: many
CDR3: CASSLVTGEWSYEQYF
DNA: TGTGCCAGCAGCTTAGTGACAGGGGAGTGGTCCTACGAGCAGTACTTC

D: NA
J: TRBJ2-7
V: TRBV30
size: NA
CDR3: CALSGTLTYEQYF
DNA: TGTGCCTTGTCCGGGACACTCACCTACGAGCAGTACTTC

D: NA
J: TRBJ2-1
V: TRBV7-9
size: few
CDR3: CASSLSAGIAEQFF
DNA: TGTGCCAGCAGCTTATCTGCAGGGATCGCTGAGCAGTTCTTC

D: TRBD1
J: TRBJ1-6
V: TRBV20-1
size: NA
CDR3: CSASRGEGNSPLHF
DNA: TGCAGTGCTAGCAGGGGGGAAGGTAATTCACCCCTCCACTTT

D: NA
J: TRBJ1-4
V: TRBV5-1
size: NA
CDR3: CASSPSLGSNEKLFF
DNA: TGCGCCAGCAGTCCTAGCCTAGGATCTAATGAAAAACTGTTTTTT

D: NA
J: TRBJ1-1
V: TRBV6-1
size: NA
CDR3: CASSGNRVDVAFF
DNA: TGTGCCAGCAGTGGCAACAGGGTCGATGTAGCTTTCTTT

D: TRBD1
J: TRBJ2-7
V: TRBV7-8
size: many
CDR3: CASSLTGQGREQYF
DNA: TGTGCCAGCAGCTTAACGGGACAGGGACGCGAGCAGTACTTC

D: NA
J: TRBJ2-1
V: TRBV6-5
size: few
CDR3: CASSYSSGRGDEQFF
DNA: TGTGCCAGCAGTTACTCGAGTGGGAGAGGCGATGAGCAGTTCTTC

D: TRBD1
J: TRBJ2-3
V: TRBV28
size: few
CDR3: CASMRTGGVDTQYF
DNA: TGTGCCAGCATGAGGACAGGGGGCGTAGATACGCAGTATTTT

D: TRBD1
J: TRBJ2-3
V: TRBV6-5
size: few
CDR3: CASSYERGRTDTQYF
DNA: TGTGCCAGCAGTTACGAGAGGGGGCGCACAGATACGCAGTATTTT

D: TRBD1
J: TRBJ1-1
V: TRBV6-5
size: NA
CDR3: CASSYSGGGGAGGNTEAFF
DNA: TGTGCCAGCAGTTACTCGGGGGGAGGGGGCGCAGGGGGGAACACTGAAGCTTTCTTT

D: NA
J: TRBJ2-1
V: TRBV30
size: few
CDR3: CAWSGGYNEQFF
DNA: TGTGCCTGGAGCGGGGGCTACAATGAGCAGTTCTTC

D: NA
J: TRBJ1-1
V: TRBV3-1
size: many
CDR3: CASSQEDRGGTEAFF
DNA: TGTGCCAGCAGCCAAGAGGACAGAGGCGGGACTGAAGCTTTCTTT

D: TRBD1
J: TRBJ1-1
V: TRBV28
size: many
CDR3: CASSLTGRNTEAFF
DNA: TGTGCCAGCAGCCTGACAGGGAGGAACACTGAAGCTTTCTTT

D: NA
J: TRBJ1-1
V: TRBV30
size: once
CDR3: CAYQTTGYTEAFF
DNA: TGTGCCTACCAAACCACAGGGTACACTGAAGCTTTCTTT

D: NA
J: TRBJ1-5
V: TRBV6-1
size: NA
CDR3: CASSEGARVNQPQHF
DNA: TGTGCCAGCAGTGAAGGGGCGCGGGTCAATCAGCCCCAGCATTTT

D: NA
J: TRBJ2-5
V: TRBV2
size: many
CDR3: CASSEEVLETQYF
DNA: TGTGCCAGCAGTGAGGAAGTTTTAGAGACCCAGTACTTC

D: NA
J: TRBJ2-3
V: TRBV28
size: few
CDR3: CASGRLGTQYF
DNA: TGTGCCAGCGGACGACTGGGTACGCAGTATTTT

D: NA
J: TRBJ2-7
V: TRBV14
size: few
CDR3: CASSQVTFYEQYF
DNA: TGTGCCAGCAGCCAAGTGACTTTTTACGAGCAGTACTTC

D: TRBD2
J: TRBJ2-7
V: TRBV27
size: few
CDR3: CASSLSGLVNEQYF
DNA: TGTGCCAGCAGTTTATCGGGACTAGTGAACGAGCAGTACTTC

D: NA
J: TRBJ1-5
V: TRBV27
size: NA
CDR3: CASSFRFEGLNQPQHF
DNA: TGTGCCAGCAGTTTTAGGTTCGAGGGGTTAAATCAGCCCCAGCATTTT

D: NA
J: TRBJ1-1
V: TRBV28
size: many
CDR3: CASSPLRATEAFF
DNA: TGTGCCAGCAGTCCGTTACGGGCCACTGAAGCTTTCTTT